A single sample is the source of the 30 T cell receptor beta chains below, sequenced in a study of cytomegalovirus exposure and HLA in healthy donors. Libraries were prepared by immunoSEQ multiplex PCR; TCRdb keeps only in-frame clonotypes and omits some of them. The repertoire consists of some 140,000 clones, with approximately 80% occurring once and the leading ten covering roughly 30%. The specimen was PBMCs. The receptors come from a man aged 25 to 45 in good health and CMV-seropositive.

This clone has a single count. J is TRBJ2-3 and V is TRBV18; 7 bases fit TRBD1. V shed 3 bases and J 0 bases; nucleotides not matched to a gene: 0. The CDR3 totals 14 residues. Looked up from germline, CDR1 is KGHSH and CDR2 is LQKENI. The CDR3 DNA follows: TGTGCCAGCTCACCGGGACAGAGCACAGATACGCAGTATTTT. The encoded protein is CASSPGQSTDTQYF. Variable domain in full (rest from reference TRBV18 and TRBJ2-3): NAGVMQNPRHLVRRRGQEARLRCSPMKGHSHVYWYRQLPEEGLKFMVYLQKENIIDESGMPKERFSAEFPKEGPSILRIQQVVRGDSAAYFCASSPGQSTDTQYFGPGTRLTVL.

This clone was counted a few times. This chain joins TRBV6-1 and TRBJ1-2; maybe TRBD1 (6 bases). V was cut by 3 bases and J by 7 bases, with 15 bases left in between. Germline V gene sequence: CDR1 MNHNS, CDR2 SASEGT. The length of the CDR3 is 14 residues. CDR3 bases: TGTGCCAGCAGTGAGTCTACAGGGTTGTTTGGCTACACCTTC. This codes for CASSESTGLFGYTF.

The chain carries TRBV9 and TRBJ1-2; D gene unclear. Looked up from germline, CDR1 is SGDLS and CDR2 is YYNGEE. With 4 bases removed from V and 8 bases from J, the gap between germline ends came to 9 bases. The CDR3 covers 11 residues. The CDR3 region has the DNA TGTGCCAGCAGCAACCTATGGGGCTACACCTTC. Translating gives CASSNLWGYTF.

This clone was detected once. The chain recombines TRBV28 with TRBJ2-2; D unclear. This CDR3 contains 13 residues. V lost 6 bases and J lost 0, with 5 bases in between. Germline CDR1 reads MDHEN; CDR2 reads SYDVKM. The CDR3 sequence: CASRGPNTGELFF. The CDR3 nucleotides read TGTGCCAGCAGGGGCCCGAACACCGGGGAGCTGTTTTTT.

The rearrangement links TRBV11-2 to TRBJ1-2, with a possible D match to TRBD1 (6 bases). The CDR3 runs to 12 residues. Germline assignment: CDR1 SGHAT and CDR2 FQNNGV. V was cut by 5 bases and J by 7 bases, with 11 bases left in between. In DNA form, the CDR3 reads TGTGCCAGCAGCACAGGGTTTTCTGGCTACACCTTC. This translates into CASSTGFSGYTF.

The chain employs TRBV18 and TRBJ1-2; D not certain. CDR3 length: 14 residues. V was shortened by 2 bases and J by 0 bases, with 7 bases between the two germline ends. Germline CDR1 reads KGHSH; CDR2 reads LQKENI. CDR3 in DNA: TGTGCCAGCTCACCAGCGTCGTCTAACTATGGCTACACCTTC. Its protein product is CASSPASSNYGYTF. Looking up the rest from reference TRBV18 and TRBJ1-2 gives the full variable domain: NAGVMQNPRHLVRRRGQEARLRCSPMKGHSHVYWYRQLPEEGLKFMVYLQKENIIDESGMPKERFSAEFPKEGPSILRIQQVVRGDSAAYFCASSPASSNYGYTFGSGTRLTVV.

The V call is TRBV7-3, the J call TRBJ2-2; D is perhaps TRBD2 (7 bases). The V gene's germline CDR1 is SGHTA and CDR2 FQGTGA. The CDR3 runs to 15 residues. Trimming took off 8 bases at V and 4 bases at J, with 17 bases between the two ends. CDR3 sequence (DNA): TGTGCCAGCGCCGGAGGGGGGGGAAGCACCGGGGAGCTGTTTTTT. It encodes CASAGGGGSTGELFF. The full variable domain, in which reference TRBV7-3 and TRBJ2-2 provide the parts outside the CDR3, is GAGVSQTPSNKVTEKGKYVELRCDPISGHTALYWYRQSLGQGPEFLIYFQGTGAADDSGLPNDRFFAVRPEGSVSTLKIQRTERGDSAVYLCASAGGGGSTGELFFGEGSRLTVL.

The chain employs TRBV14 and TRBJ2-1, with a weak D call TRBD1 (6 bases). This CDR3 is 16 amino acids long. Germline CDR1 reads SGHDN; CDR2 reads FVKESK. V was pared by 1 base and J by 0 bases, with 10 bases between. CDR3 sequence (DNA): TGTGCCAGCAGCCAAGGAACAGGGAGCTCCTACAATGAGCAGTTCTTC. This sequence encodes CASSQGTGSSYNEQFF.

In this sample, this clone turned up a few times. The V call is TRBV27, the J call TRBJ1-2, with 7 bases matching TRBD1. Germline V gene sequence: CDR1 MNHEY, CDR2 SMNVEV (reference sequence). V lost 5 bases and J lost 2; bases outside the gene matches: 5. The CDR3 length is 14 residues. In nucleotides, the CDR3 is TGTGCCAGCAGTGTCGCAGGGGGAAACTATGGCTACACCTTC. Amino acids: CASSVAGGNYGYTF.

For this clone: Relative to the germline gene, one junction end is altered; a read error may explain this. This sequence joins TRBV10-3 and TRBJ1-2, with D perhaps TRBD1 (5 bases). This CDR3 is built from 12 residues. Germline CDR1 and CDR2: ENHRY and SYGVKD. CDR3 DNA: TGTGCCATCAGTGAGGGAGGAGGGGAGTCCTACTTC. Its protein is CAISEGGGESYF.

CDR3 nucleotides: TGTGCCAGCAGCGTAGGACTTCTTAGCTCTGGGGCCAACGTCCTGACTTTC. Translating it yields CASSVGLLSSGANVLTF. The chain uses TRBV9 and TRBJ2-6; no clear D gene. The germline V gene encodes CDR1 SGDLS and CDR2 YYNGEE. V shed 0 bases and J shed 0 bases, with 10 bases lying between them. There are 17 residues in the CDR3. Full variable domain (outside the CDR3, taken from reference TRBV9 and TRBJ2-6): DSGVTQTPKHLITATGQRVTLRCSPRSGDLSVYWYQQSLDQGLQFLIQYYNGEERAKGNILERFSAQQFPDLHSELNLSSLELGDSALYFCASSVGLLSSGANVLTFGAGSRLTVL.

This clone was seen just once. CDR3 sequence reads: CASSRGGTGNEQFF. The CDR3 bases are TGTGCCAGCAGCCGGGGGGGGACGGGCAATGAGCAGTTCTTC. This chain uses TRBV4-2 with TRBJ2-1, with TRBD2 matching 7 bases. CDR3 size: 14 residues. Germline CDR1 is LGHNA and CDR2 is YNFKEQ. V gave up 4 bases and J gave up 6 bases; unmatched junction bases: 6.

This clone was seen a handful of times. The chain links TRBV2 to TRBJ2-1, with 11 bases lining up with TRBD2. CDR3 size: 16 residues. J lost 0 bases, V lost 5 bases, and 3 bases had no gene match. The V gene's germline CDR1 is SNHLY and CDR2 FYNNEI. The CDR3 DNA follows: TGTGCCAGCAGTTCTAGCGGGGGGAGCTCCTACAATGAGCAGTTCTTC. This codes for CASSSSGGSSYNEQFF.

The CDR3, as DNA: TGTGCCAGCTCACTTTCTCTGGACAGGGGCGCCTACGAGCAGTACTTC. This sequence encodes CASSLSLDRGAYEQYF. The chain recombines TRBV18 with TRBJ2-7, with 9 bases fitting TRBD1. With 4 bases clipped from V and 2 bases from J, the junction kept 9 bases outside the gene matches. Germline V lookup: CDR1 KGHSH, CDR2 LQKENI. The CDR3 has 16 residues.

The chain combines TRBV9 with TRBJ2-1, with D possibly matching TRBD2 (5 bases). CDR1 is SGDLS and CDR2 is YYNGEE in the germline V gene. The CDR3 has 13 amino acids. V was trimmed by 3 bases and J by 4 bases, leaving 8 bases between them. CDR3 in amino acids: CASSGGKYNEQFF. The CDR3 nucleotides are TGTGCCAGCAGCGGAGGGAAGTACAATGAGCAGTTCTTC.

The V call is TRBV19, the J call TRBJ2-5; 7 bases match TRBD1. J lost 2 bases, V lost 4 bases, and 4 bases had no gene match. There are 14 residues in the CDR3. In germline, CDR1 is LNHDA, CDR2 SQIVND (reference sequence). CDR3 bases: TGTGCCAGTAGTAAAACACAGGGGCAAGAGACCCAGTACTTC. Amino acids: CASSKTQGQETQYF.

This chain links TRBV13 with TRBJ1-5; 9 nucleotides align to TRBD1. The CDR3 runs to 15 residues. In germline, CDR1 is PRHDT, CDR2 FYEKMQ (reference sequence). V gave up 3 bases and J gave up 7 bases; unmatched junction bases: 7. CDR3 region: CASSLGDREIQPQHF. The CDR3, as DNA: TGTGCCAGCAGCTTGGGGGACAGGGAAATCCAGCCCCAGCATTTT. The entire variable domain, with the rest obtained from reference TRBV13 and TRBJ1-5, is as follows: AAGVIQSPRHLIKEKRETATLKCYPIPRHDTVYWYQQGPGQDPQFLISFYEKMQSDKGSIPDRFSAQQFSDYHSELNMSSLELGDSALYFCASSLGDREIQPQHFGDGTRLSIL.

The chain uses TRBV2 and TRBJ1-1, with 10 bases fitting TRBD1. Losses at the gene ends were 4 bases for V and 7 bases for J; bases not matched to a gene: 6. The CDR3 runs to 14 residues. CDR1 is SNHLY and CDR2 is FYNNEI in the germline V gene. DNA of the CDR3: TGTGCCAGCAGTGGGGACAGGGGCCAACTTGAAGCTTTCTTT. It translates to CASSGDRGQLEAFF. Together with reference TRBV2 and TRBJ1-1, the CDR3 gives the full variable domain: EPEVTQTPSHQVTQMGQEVILRCVPISNHLYFYWYRQILGQKVEFLVSFYNNEISEKSEIFDDQFSVERPDGSNFTLKIRSTKLEDSAMYFCASSGDRGQLEAFFGQGTRLTVV.

The chain uses TRBV21-1 and TRBJ2-2; the DNA was not compared with TRBD2, the D call given in the table. TRBV21-1 is assigned pseudogene status. The CDR3 runs to 15 residues. The CDR3 DNA sequence: TGTGCCAGCAGCAAAGCGAGAGTTAACACCGGGGAGCTGTTTTTT. It is translated as CASSKARVNTGELFF.

This clone came up a few times. The V call is TRBV15, the J call TRBJ1-2; possible D gene TRBD1, 6 bases. Trimming left V 5 bases short and J 8 bases short, with 18 bases between. The CDR3 length is 14 residues. CDR1 is LNHNV, CDR2 YYDKDF, per germline (reference sequence). CDR3 sequence reads: CATSDNRAFGGYTF. The CDR3 bases are TGTGCCACCAGCGATAACAGGGCTTTCGGGGGCTACACCTTC.

V and J are TRBV7-7 and TRBJ2-5; D call uncertain. The germline gives CDR1 SSHAT, CDR2 FNYEAQ (reference sequence). The CDR3 covers 14 residues. The V gene lost 3 bases and the J gene lost 2 bases, with 10 bases spanning the gap. CDR3 sequence reads: CASSFRYSQETQYF. The CDR3 coding sequence is TGTGCCAGCAGCTTTAGATACTCACAAGAGACCCAGTACTTC.

This clone occurred once. V gene TRBV9 combines with J gene TRBJ1-5; D not resolved. Trimming pared 0 bases from V and 5 bases from J, leaving 6 bases between. The CDR3 contains 13 residues. Germline V CDR1 and CDR2: SGDLS, YYNGEE. The CDR3 DNA is TGTGCCAGCAGCGTAGCAGTGGATCAGCCCCAGCATTTT. Translating gives CASSVAVDQPQHF.

This rearrangement joins TRBV6-4 to TRBJ2-7, with TRBD1 identical over 8 bases. The V gene's germline CDR1 is MRHNA and CDR2 SNTAGT. CDR3 length: 17 amino acids. V gave up 3 bases and J gave up 5 bases; unmatched junction bases: 15. CDR3 in DNA: TGTGCCAGCAGTGAAGCTAAAACGACAGGGGCAAGCAACGAGCAGTACTTC. Amino acids: CASSEAKTTGASNEQYF.

The chain uses TRBV11-2 and TRBJ2-3; the D is unclear. CDR1 is SGHAT and CDR2 is FQNNGV in the germline V gene. There are 12 residues in the CDR3. V was trimmed by 3 bases and J by 3 bases, leaving 4 bases between them. The chain's CDR3 is CASSFSTDTQYF. The DNA for the CDR3 is TGTGCCAGCAGCTTTAGTACAGATACGCAGTATTTT. Complete variable domain (other parts from reference TRBV11-2 and TRBJ2-3): EAGVAQSPRYKIIEKRQSVAFWCNPISGHATLYWYQQILGQGPKLLIQFQNNGVVDDSQLPKDRFSAERLKGVDSTLKIQPAKLEDSAVYLCASSFSTDTQYFGPGTRLTVL.

The V and J genes are TRBV5-1 and TRBJ2-5; TRBD2 is a possible D gene (5 bases). CDR3 length: 15 amino acids. V shed 0 bases and J shed 2 bases, with 11 bases lying between them. CDR1 SGHRS and CDR2 YFSETQ come from the germline V gene. CDR3 DNA sequence: TGCGCCAGCAGCTTGGCTGGACTGTCTCAAGAGACCCAGTACTTC. Its protein is CASSLAGLSQETQYF.

The chain links TRBV6-1 to TRBJ2-5; possible D gene TRBD2, 5 bases. Germline V gives CDR1 MNHNS, CDR2 SASEGT. The CDR3 has 13 residues. The V and J ends lost 7 bases and 5 bases respectively, with 14 bases between them. The CDR3 bases are TGTGCCAGCACTCCAACTAGGCGGGAGACCCAGTACTTC. Its protein is CASTPTRRETQYF.

The V call is TRBV18, the J call TRBJ2-5; 12 bases are a match to TRBD1. This CDR3 has 16 amino acids. The V gene's germline CDR1 is KGHSH and CDR2 LQKENI. Unmatched junction bases numbered 10, after V lost 6 bases and J lost 5 bases. The CDR3 sequence is CASSQPGTGGGETQYF. In DNA, the CDR3 is TGTGCCAGCTCGCAGCCCGGGACAGGGGGCGGGGAGACCCAGTACTTC.

The chain joins TRBV19 to TRBJ1-5; a weak D match, TRBD1 (5 bases). The CDR3 extends over 11 amino acids. V was clipped by 5 bases and J by 16 bases, with 15 bases between them. The germline CDR1 and CDR2 sequences are LNHDA and SQIVND (reference sequence). The CDR3 coding sequence is TGTGCCAGTAGTTCAGGGCCGGTTTGTCATTTT. Protein product: CASSSGPVCHF.

The J gene is TRBJ2-7, the V gene TRBV7-9, with 10 bases aligning to TRBD1. In germline, CDR1 is SEHNR, CDR2 FQNEAQ (reference sequence). The CDR3 contains 15 residues. J lost 1 base, V lost 5 bases, and 5 bases had no gene match. The CDR3 DNA reads TGTGCCAGCAGCCCAAGGGACAGGGGTTCCTACGAGCAGTACTTC. This codes for CASSPRDRGSYEQYF.

J is TRBJ1-2 and V is TRBV6-1, with D possibly matching TRBD1 (6 bases). Trimming stripped 4 bases from V and 7 bases from J, with 25 bases between. The CDR3 runs to 17 residues. Germline lookup yields CDR1 MNHNS and CDR2 SASEGT. The CDR3: CASSVGLRGTKLGGYTF. The CDR3 DNA reads TGTGCCAGCAGTGTTGGGTTAAGGGGGACGAAATTAGGTGGCTACACCTTC.